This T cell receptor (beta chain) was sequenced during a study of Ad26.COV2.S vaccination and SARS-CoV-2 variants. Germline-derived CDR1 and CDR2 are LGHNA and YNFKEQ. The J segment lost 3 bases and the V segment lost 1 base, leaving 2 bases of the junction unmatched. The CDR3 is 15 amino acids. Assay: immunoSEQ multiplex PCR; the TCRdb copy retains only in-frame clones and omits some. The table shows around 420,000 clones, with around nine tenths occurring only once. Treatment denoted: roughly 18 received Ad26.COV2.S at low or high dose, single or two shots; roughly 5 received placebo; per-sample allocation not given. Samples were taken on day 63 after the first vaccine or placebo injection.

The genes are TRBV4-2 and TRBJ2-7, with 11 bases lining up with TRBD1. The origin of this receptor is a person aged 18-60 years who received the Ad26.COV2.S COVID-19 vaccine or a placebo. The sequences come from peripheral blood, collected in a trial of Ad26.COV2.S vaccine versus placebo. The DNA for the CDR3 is TGTGCCAGCAGCCAAGGGACAGGGGGCGGCTACGAGCAGTACTTC. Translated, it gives CASSQGTGGGYEQYF.